A selection of T cell receptor beta chains follows, all from one sample in a study of beta chain features in type 1 diabetes. Clones were sequenced by immunoSEQ multiplex PCR, and TCRdb holds only the in-frame ones, with some missing. The sample records 130,000 to 150,000 clones, about a tenth being singletons. Sequencing was performed on central memory CD4+ T cells from blood. These receptor sequences come from a man between 18 and 35 years old in good health. The CDR3 runs from the conserved cysteine through the conserved F or W. The D gene is left open where the match is weak. Not every row has a clone size; where given, it reads once, few, many or a size class.

D gene	clone size	J gene	V gene	CDR3 protein	CDR3 DNA
TRBD2	many	TRBJ2-1	TRBV6-5	CASSYSRGLPPNEQFF	TGTGCCAGCAGTTACTCGCGGGGGTTACCCCCTAATGAGCAGTTCTTC
.	.	TRBJ1-6	TRBV11-2	CASSSGQSYNSPLHF	TGTGCCAGCAGCTCCGGACAGTCCTATAATTCACCCCTCCACTTT
TRBD1	.	TRBJ1-5	TRBV19	CASSIRRDRGLNNQPQHF	TGTGCCAGTAGTATAAGGAGGGACAGGGGGCTAAACAATCAGCCCCAGCATTTT
.	many	TRBJ2-5	TRBV10-3	CAISGPGARETQYF	TGTGCCATCAGTGGCCCAGGGGCCCGAGAGACCCAGTACTTC
TRBD1	few	TRBJ2-3	TRBV7-3	CASSFSGQADTQYF	TGTGCCAGCAGCTTTTCCGGACAGGCAGATACGCAGTATTTT
TRBD2	.	TRBJ2-5	TRBV11-1	CASSFGRGWETQYF	TGTGCCAGCAGCTTCGGGAGGGGTTGGGAGACCCAGTACTTC
.	few	TRBJ1-5	TRBV10-3	CAISDDSDSQPQHF	TGTGCCATCAGTGACGACAGCGACAGTCAGCCCCAGCATTTT
TRBD2	.	TRBJ2-1	TRBV15	CATSRDGASGPNEQFF	TGTGCCACCAGCAGAGATGGGGCTAGCGGCCCCAATGAGCAGTTCTTC
TRBD1	few	TRBJ2-7	TRBV28	CASSLATGLDEQYF	TGTGCCAGCAGTTTAGCGACAGGGTTAGACGAGCAGTACTTC
TRBD1	.	TRBJ1-5	TRBV5-1	CASSTDRGKNQPQHF	TGCGCCAGCAGCACGGACAGGGGAAAGAATCAGCCCCAGCATTTT
.	few	TRBJ1-5	TRBV28	CASRGALRSNQPQHF	TGTGCCAGCAGAGGGGCCCTCCGTAGCAATCAGCCCCAGCATTTT
TRBD2	.	TRBJ2-7	TRBV6-1	CASSVYGVSGGYEQYF	TGTGCCAGCAGTGTCTATGGCGTTAGCGGGGGTTACGAGCAGTACTTC
TRBD1	few	TRBJ2-1	TRBV19	CAISTGAVNEQFF	TGTGCCATATCGACAGGGGCGGTAAATGAGCAGTTCTTC
.	.	TRBJ1-2	TRBV7-2	CASSSPDIYGYTF	TGTGCCAGCAGCTCCCCCGACATCTATGGCTACACCTTC
.	few	TRBJ2-3	TRBV6-5	CASSPRGTSTDTQYF	TGTGCCAGCAGCCCCCGGGGGACTAGCACAGATACGCAGTATTTT
.	few	TRBJ1-4	TRBV29-1	CSGLGWGGEKLFF	TGCAGCGGCCTAGGGTGGGGGGGTGAAAAACTGTTTTTT
.	few	TRBJ1-2	TRBV28	CASSPPGANYGYTF	TGTGCCAGCAGTCCACCGGGAGCTAACTATGGCTACACCTTC
TRBD2	.	TRBJ2-7	TRBV7-8	CASSGPLAGELYEQYF	TGTGCCAGCAGCGGCCCACTAGCGGGGGAGCTCTACGAGCAGTACTTC
.	.	TRBJ1-1	TRBV11-3	CASSFQGNTEAFF	TGTGCCAGCAGCTTCCAGGGGAACACTGAAGCTTTCTTT
.	few	TRBJ2-2	TRBV29-1	CSVEKQLNTGELFF	TGCAGCGTTGAAAAACAGCTGAACACCGGGGAGCTGTTTTTT
.	.	TRBJ1-5	TRBV19	CASSPGLNQPQHF	TGTGCCAGTAGTCCCGGACTCAATCAGCCCCAGCATTTT
.	.	TRBJ1-2	TRBV5-1	CASSLLDSGWGGYTF	TGCGCCAGCAGCCTCCTCGACTCAGGGTGGGGTGGCTACACCTTC
TRBD2	.	TRBJ2-3	TRBV11-2	CASSLQRASGNTQYF	TGTGCCAGCAGCTTACAAAGGGCCAGCGGGAATACGCAGTATTTT
TRBD1	few	TRBJ1-5	TRBV5-6	CASSLTGVSNQPQHF	TGTGCCAGCAGCTTGACAGGGGTTAGCAATCAGCCCCAGCATTTT
.	.	TRBJ1-1	TRBV15	CATSRVQGITEAFF	TGTGCCACCAGCAGAGTTCAGGGAATCACTGAAGCTTTCTTT
TRBD2	.	TRBJ2-7	TRBV7-2	CASSLAPSGTYEQYF	TGTGCCAGCAGCTTAGCGCCCAGCGGGACCTACGAGCAGTACTTC
.	.	TRBJ2-5	TRBV27	CASSSPRGAVPGRETQYF	TGTGCCAGCAGTTCCCCCCGCGGGGCGGTCCCCGGTCGGGAGACCCAGTACTTC
TRBD2	.	TRBJ2-1	TRBV6-5	CASSYSRGGRDNEQFF	TGTGCCAGCAGTTACTCGCGGGGGGGCCGGGACAATGAGCAGTTCTTC
.	few	TRBJ1-4	TRBV18	CASSPREDPNEKLFF	TGTGCCAGCTCACCACGGGAGGATCCTAATGAAAAACTGTTTTTT
.	.	TRBJ2-3	TRBV2	CASSGRGSTDTQYF	TGTGCCAGCAGTGGTAGGGGGAGCACAGATACGCAGTATTTT
TRBD2	once	TRBJ2-4	TRBV11-2	CASSLVGASGGKNIQYF	TGTGCCAGCAGCTTAGTTGGGGCTAGCGGGGGCAAAAACATTCAGTACTTC
.	few	TRBJ1-6	TRBV10-3	CAISPQGDSPLHF	TGTGCCATCAGTCCACAGGGTGATTCACCCCTCCACTTT
.	.	TRBJ1-2	TRBV6-5	CAISDSVAGGYTF	TGTGCCATCAGTGACTCAGTCGCGGGGGGCTACACCTTC
TRBD1	.	TRBJ1-6	TRBV7-9	CASSSTGISSPLHF	TGTGCCAGCAGTTCGACAGGGATCAGTTCACCCCTCCACTTT
TRBD1	.	TRBJ2-2	TRBV28	CASSPRTGGVSHTGELFF	TGTGCCAGCAGTCCGCGGACAGGGGGCGTTTCTCACACCGGGGAGCTGTTTTTT
TRBD1	.	TRBJ2-6	TRBV6-6	CASSLLDRFVLTF	TGTGCCAGCAGTCTATTGGACAGGTTCGTCCTGACTTTC
TRBD2	.	TRBJ2-3	TRBV28	CASSLIPTSGGHSTDTQYF	TGTGCCAGCAGTTTAATCCCGACTAGCGGGGGACACAGCACAGATACGCAGTATTTT
.	many	TRBJ2-5	TRBV14	CASSQDLDARGETQYF	TGTGCCAGCAGCCAAGATCTGGATGCCCGCGGGGAGACCCAGTACTTC
TRBD1	.	TRBJ1-5	TRBV27	CASSQDRVNQPQHF	TGTGCCAGCAGTCAAGACAGGGTAAATCAGCCCCAGCATTTT
.	few	TRBJ1-4	TRBV4-2	CASRTREGANEKLFF	TGTGCCAGCAGGACAAGAGAGGGGGCTAATGAAAAACTGTTTTTT
TRBD1	few	TRBJ2-2	TRBV7-3	CASSLNTGANTGELFF	TGTGCCAGCAGCTTAAATACAGGGGCGAACACCGGGGAGCTGTTTTTT
.	few	TRBJ1-6	TRBV4-1	CASSRQANDNSPLHF	TGCGCCAGCAGCCGACAGGCGAACGATAATTCACCCCTCCACTTT
TRBD2	few	TRBJ2-4	TRBV19	CASSILAGDIQYF	TGTGCCAGTAGTATTTTAGCGGGAGACATTCAGTACTTC
TRBD1	.	TRBJ1-1	TRBV5-6	CASSFLQGPRNTEAFF	TGTGCCAGCAGCTTTTTACAGGGGCCAAGAAACACTGAAGCTTTCTTT
.	.	TRBJ1-2	TRBV6-1	CASSETMTASYGYTF	TGTGCCAGCAGTGAGACCATGACAGCCAGCTATGGCTACACCTTC
TRBD2	many	TRBJ2-5	TRBV7-2	CASSPGSGGAETQYF	TGTGCCAGCAGCCCCGGAAGCGGGGGGGCCGAGACCCAGTACTTC
.	.	TRBJ1-4	TRBV29-1	CSVEVGADEKLFF	TGCAGCGTTGAAGTAGGGGCGGACGAAAAACTGTTTTTT
TRBD2	few	TRBJ2-7	TRBV6-5	CASSYGSGTVQGEQYF	TGTGCCAGCAGTTACGGGAGCGGGACGGTGCAGGGCGAGCAGTACTTC
.	.	TRBJ1-2	TRBV2	CASSDLQDYGYTF	TGTGCCAGCAGTGATTTGCAGGACTATGGCTACACCTTC
.	.	TRBJ1-4	TRBV11-2	CASQLMATNEKLFF	TGTGCCAGCCAGTTGATGGCAACTAATGAAAAACTGTTTTTT
.	many	TRBJ2-3	TRBV9	CASSVVQADTQYF	TGTGCCAGCAGCGTAGTGCAGGCAGATACGCAGTATTTT